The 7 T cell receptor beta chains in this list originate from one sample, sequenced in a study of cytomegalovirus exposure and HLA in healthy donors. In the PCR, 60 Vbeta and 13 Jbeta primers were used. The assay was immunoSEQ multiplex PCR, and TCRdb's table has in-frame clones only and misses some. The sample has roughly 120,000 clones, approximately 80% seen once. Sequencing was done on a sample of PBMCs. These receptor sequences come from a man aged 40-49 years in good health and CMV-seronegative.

The CDR3: CASSQGASGGWGTDTQYF. CDR3 coding DNA: TGCGCCAGCAGCCAAGGGGCTAGCGGGGGTTGGGGCACAGATACGCAGTATTTT. This chain uses TRBV4-3 with TRBJ2-3, with 10 bases lining up with TRBD2. Germline assignment: CDR1 LGHNA and CDR2 YSLEER. V dropped 1 base and J dropped 1; count of bases not matched to a gene: 8. There are 18 residues in the CDR3.

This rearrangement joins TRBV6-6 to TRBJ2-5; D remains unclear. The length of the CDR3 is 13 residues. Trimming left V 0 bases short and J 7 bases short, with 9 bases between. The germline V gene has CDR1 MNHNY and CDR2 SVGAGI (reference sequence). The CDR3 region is CASSYSATGTQYF. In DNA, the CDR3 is TGTGCCAGCAGTTACTCAGCGACGGGGACCCAGTACTTC.

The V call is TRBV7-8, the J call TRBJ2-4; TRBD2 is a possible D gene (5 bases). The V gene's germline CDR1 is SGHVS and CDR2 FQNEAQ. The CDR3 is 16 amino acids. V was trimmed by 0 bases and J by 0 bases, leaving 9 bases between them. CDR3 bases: TGTGCCAGCAGCTTAGCCCGGGAACTAGCCAAAAACATTCAGTACTTC. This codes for CASSLARELAKNIQYF.

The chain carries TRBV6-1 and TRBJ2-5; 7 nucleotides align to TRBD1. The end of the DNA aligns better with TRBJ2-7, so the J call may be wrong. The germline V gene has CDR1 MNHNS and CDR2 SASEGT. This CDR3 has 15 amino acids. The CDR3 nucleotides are TGTGCCAGCAGTGCCGGGACAGCTGGTGGATTCGAGCAGTACTTC. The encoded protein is CASSAGTAGGFEQYF.

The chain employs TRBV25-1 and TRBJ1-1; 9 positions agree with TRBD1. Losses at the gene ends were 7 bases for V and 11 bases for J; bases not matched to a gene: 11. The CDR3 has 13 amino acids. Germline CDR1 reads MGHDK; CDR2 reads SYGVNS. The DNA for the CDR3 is TGTGCCAGCACATCGCCGGGACAGGGTCGTGCTTTCTTT. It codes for CASTSPGQGRAFF.

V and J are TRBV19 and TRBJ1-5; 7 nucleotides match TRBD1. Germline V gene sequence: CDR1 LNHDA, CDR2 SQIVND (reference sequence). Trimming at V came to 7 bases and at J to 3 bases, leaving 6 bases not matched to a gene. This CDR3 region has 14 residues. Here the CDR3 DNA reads TGTGCCAGTAACCTCAGGGGGGCCAATCAGCCCCAGCATTTT. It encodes CASNLRGANQPQHF. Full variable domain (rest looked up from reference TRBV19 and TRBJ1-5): DGGITQSPKYLFRKEGQNVTLSCEQNLNHDAMYWYRQDPGQGLRLIYYSQIVNDFQKGDIAEGYSVSREKKESFPLTVTSAQKNPTAFYLCASNLRGANQPQHFGDGTRLSIL.

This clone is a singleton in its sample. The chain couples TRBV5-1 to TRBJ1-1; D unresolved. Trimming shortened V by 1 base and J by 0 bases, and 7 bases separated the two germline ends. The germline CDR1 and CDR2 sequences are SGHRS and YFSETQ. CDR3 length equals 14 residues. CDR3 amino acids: CASSLITVNTEAFF. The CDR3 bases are TGCGCCAGCAGCTTGATAACAGTGAACACTGAAGCTTTCTTT.